This T cell receptor beta chain was found in a study of cytomegalovirus exposure and HLA in healthy donors. Looking at the study overall: The roughly 120 validation repertoires matched the roughly 650 first-cohort repertoires in platform, a later analysis reported.

Findings of the study overall: The listing of 150 to 200 TCR beta chains classed them as cytomegalovirus-associated.

Looked up from germline, CDR1 is SGHRS and CDR2 is YFSETQ. This CDR3 is 16 amino acids long. Trimming pared 3 bases from V and 0 bases from J, leaving 10 bases between. Only in-frame clones appear in the TCRdb table, and some are missing; sequencing was by immunoSEQ multiplex PCR. The repertoire holds about 250,000 clones, roughly 87% seen once, with 12% in the top ten. Concerning this clone: What it binds is not known.

The specimen sequenced was PBMCs. The receptor's source is a man aged 18 to 30 in good health and CMV-seropositive. This sequence joins TRBV5-1 and TRBJ2-6; D might be TRBD1 (6 bases). DNA for the CDR3: TGCGCCAGCAGCTGGGGACATACCTCTGGGGCCAACGTCCTGACTTTC. Protein: CASSWGHTSGANVLTF.